These 21 T cell receptor beta chains were all obtained from the same sample, sequenced in a study of immune evolution from preneoplasia to lung adenocarcinoma. The method was immunoSEQ multiplex PCR; TCRdb's version includes in-frame clones alone and lacks a portion of them. The sample carries approximately 10,000 clones, 70% to 80% recorded once. Source material: FFPE minimally invasive lung adenocarcinoma tissue. These receptors originate from an older donor with lung adenocarcinoma.

V is TRBV7-9 and J is TRBJ1-2, with D possibly being TRBD1 (5 bases). Per germline, CDR1 SEHNR and CDR2 FQNEAQ (reference sequence). The CDR3 has 14 residues. Trimming took off 7 bases at V and 6 bases at J, with 18 bases between the two ends. This chain's CDR3 is CASTLQRDRDGYTF. The CDR3 coding sequence is TGTGCCAGCACCCTCCAACGGGACCGAGATGGCTACACCTTC.

The chain recombines TRBV5-6 with TRBJ2-7; 7 bases are a match to TRBD2. V dropped 3 bases and J dropped 2; count of bases not matched to a gene: 5. Germline lookup yields CDR1 SGHDT and CDR2 YYEEEE. The CDR3 sequence is 14 residues long. Written as DNA, the CDR3 is TGTGCCAGCAGCTCCCGGGACTACCCCTACGAGCAGTACTTC. It translates to CASSSRDYPYEQYF.

V gene TRBV6-1 combines with J gene TRBJ1-5; TRBD1 aligns across 7 bases. This CDR3 region has 15 residues. V gave up 1 base and J gave up 3 bases; unmatched junction bases: 3. Germline V gives CDR1 MNHNS, CDR2 SASEGT. Written as DNA, the CDR3 is TGTGCCAGCAGTGAAGGAGGGGGCCTCAATCAGCCCCAGCATTTT. The encoded protein is CASSEGGGLNQPQHF.

The chain carries TRBV5-4 and TRBJ2-1, with TRBD2 matching over 7 bases. The CDR3 has 15 residues. The V segment lost 2 bases and the J segment 1 base; nucleotides outside the gene matches: 3. The V gene's germline CDR1 is SGHNT and CDR2 YYREEE (reference sequence). The CDR3: CASSFPAGSYNEQFF. The CDR3 nucleotides are TGTGCCAGCAGCTTTCCAGCGGGATCCTACAATGAGCAGTTCTTC. Full variable domain (rest looked up from reference TRBV5-4 and TRBJ2-1): ETGVTQSPTHLIKTRGQQVTLRCSSQSGHNTVSWYQQALGQGPQFIFQYYREEENGRGNFPPRFSGLQFPNYSSELNVNALELDDSALYLCASSFPAGSYNEQFFGPGTRLTVL.

V usage is TRBV19 and J usage is TRBJ1-5; a possible D gene is TRBD1 (6 bases). Germline V gene data show CDR1 as LNHDA and CDR2 as SQIVND (reference sequence). The CDR3 loop spans 14 amino acids. V was shortened by 3 bases and J by 2 bases, with 8 bases between the two germline ends. The CDR3 DNA follows: TGTGCCAGTAGTATCCGACAGGGCAATCAGCCCCAGCATTTT. Its protein product is CASSIRQGNQPQHF.

The gene calls are TRBV5-1 and TRBJ2-7; TRBD2 agrees at 8 bases. The CDR3 runs 12 residues. Losses at the gene ends were 4 bases for V and 6 bases for J; bases not matched to a gene: 3. Germline assignment: CDR1 SGHRS and CDR2 YFSETQ. This CDR3 is CASSELAAEQYF. The CDR3 DNA reads TGCGCCAGCAGCGAACTAGCGGCCGAGCAGTACTTC.

V gene TRBV2 combines with J gene TRBJ2-1; 8 positions agree with TRBD1. Germline CDR1 is SNHLY and CDR2 is FYNNEI. J gave up 0 bases and V 7 bases, and 5 bases lay outside the gene matches. CDR3 length: 15 amino acids. For the CDR3, the DNA is TGTGCCAGCAAAGGACAGGGACCCTCCTACAATGAGCAGTTCTTC. Residues: CASKGQGPSYNEQFF.

Comments on this clone: The junction differs from germline at one of its ends, possibly a read error. This same CDR3 is encoded by further DNA sequences in the sample. The chain carries TRBV7-9 and TRBJ2-7; TRBD2 might be the D (5 bases). Germline values: CDR1 SEHNR, CDR2 FQNEAQ (reference sequence). The CDR3 is 15 residues long. CDR3 DNA: TGTGCCAGTAGCTTAGCGAAGGCCTATCCCTACGAGCAGTACTTC. This codes for CASSLAKAYPYEQYF.

This rearrangement joins TRBV28 to TRBJ1-1; D unresolved. The CDR3 totals 13 residues. V dropped 5 bases and J dropped 5 bases, with 12 bases sitting between them. The germline V gene has CDR1 MDHEN and CDR2 SYDVKM. For the CDR3, the DNA is TGTGCCAGCAGTCGGGGTTACGGGACTGAAGCTTTCTTT. It translates to CASSRGYGTEAFF.

The V and J genes are TRBV27 and TRBJ2-5; 8 nucleotides agree with TRBD1. The junction had 11 bases not matched to a gene; V was cut back by 6 bases and J by 5 bases. CDR1 and CDR2 from the germline V gene are MNHEY and SMNVEV (reference sequence). The CDR3 runs to 15 residues. CDR3 nucleotide sequence: TGTGCCAGCAGCGAGAACGGACAGGGCGGGGAGACCCAGTACTTC. Translated, it gives CASSENGQGGETQYF.

This clone has just one count. V gene TRBV28 combines with J gene TRBJ2-1; tentatively, D is TRBD2 (6 bases). This CDR3 region has 13 residues. The V end was cut by 7 bases, the J end by 9 bases, with 16 bases between. Per germline, CDR1 MDHEN and CDR2 SYDVKM. The CDR3 bases are TGTGCCAGCAATCCCCAATGGCGGGGTGAGCAGTTCTTC. This translates into CASNPQWRGEQFF.

The chain recombines TRBV19 with TRBJ2-7; 8 bases line up with TRBD1. Germline loops: CDR1 LNHDA, CDR2 SQIVND (reference sequence). The CDR3 covers 15 residues. Trimming at V came to 3 bases and at J to 6 bases, leaving 10 bases not matched to a gene. DNA for the CDR3: TGTGCCAGTAGTATCCCGGGCAGGGGGCTTATCGAGCAGTACTTC. The encoded protein is CASSIPGRGLIEQYF.

Judged by abundance, this clone is medium-sized. The chain combines TRBV7-9 with TRBJ1-1; a possible D gene is TRBD1 (6 bases). This CDR3 has 13 amino acids. Germline CDR1 reads SEHNR; CDR2 reads FQNEAQ (reference sequence). V lost 8 bases and J 4 bases, leaving 14 bases between the germline ends. This chain's CDR3 is CASGAQGFTEAFF. CDR3 bases: TGTGCCAGCGGCGCCCAGGGGTTCACTGAAGCTTTCTTT.

V gene TRBV9 combines with J gene TRBJ2-7, with TRBD1 identical over 10 bases. Losses at the gene ends were 0 bases for V and 7 bases for J; bases not matched to a gene: 10. Per germline, CDR1 SGDLS and CDR2 YYNGEE. This CDR3 is 16 amino acids long. The CDR3 DNA follows: TGTGCCAGCAGCGTAGGGTCGGGGACAGGGGCAAAAGAGCAGTACTTC. Amino acids: CASSVGSGTGAKEQYF. The variable domain in full, with the rest retrieved from reference TRBV9 and TRBJ2-7, is DSGVTQTPKHLITATGQRVTLRCSPRSGDLSVYWYQQSLDQGLQFLIQYYNGEERAKGNILERFSAQQFPDLHSELNLSSLELGDSALYFCASSVGSGTGAKEQYFGPGTRLTVT.

J is TRBJ1-1 and V is TRBV14; maybe TRBD1 (5 bases). Germline V gene lookup returns CDR1 SGHDN and CDR2 FVKESK. There are 13 residues in the CDR3. V lost 3 bases and J lost 12, with 17 bases in between. Written as DNA, the CDR3 is TGTGCCAGCAGCCAGGCCAGGGCGGGTCGGCCTTTCTTT. This gives the protein CASSQARAGRPFF.

The V and J genes are TRBV6-1 and TRBJ2-7; tentatively, D is TRBD1 (5 bases). This CDR3 comprises 18 residues. The germline V and J ends were trimmed by 1 base and 7 bases, with 26 bases remaining between them. The germline CDR1 and CDR2 sequences are MNHNS and SASEGT. The CDR3 loop reads CASSEDHRQPSIRGEQYF. The CDR3 nucleotides read TGTGCCAGCAGTGAAGACCATAGACAGCCCAGTATTAGGGGAGAGCAGTACTTC.

This chain connects TRBV5-1 to TRBJ2-3; 7 bases are shared with TRBD1. V trimming: 2 bases; J trimming: 2 bases; junction bases outside the gene matches: 2. The CDR3 loop spans 14 amino acids. Germline assignment: CDR1 SGHRS and CDR2 YFSETQ. CDR3 in amino acids: CASSFGQATDTQYF. The CDR3 bases are TGCGCCAGCAGCTTTGGACAGGCCACAGATACGCAGTATTTT.

The rearrangement links TRBV5-1 to TRBJ2-4, with D perhaps matching TRBD2 (5 bases). The CDR3 length is 16 residues. Germline loops: CDR1 SGHRS, CDR2 YFSETQ. V gave up 4 bases and J gave up 0 bases, with 14 bases separating them. This chain's CDR3 is CASSRGEGKAKNIQYF. For the CDR3, the DNA is TGCGCCAGCAGCCGGGGAGAGGGAAAAGCCAAAAACATTCAGTACTTC.

This rearrangement joins TRBV11-2 to TRBJ2-3; maybe TRBD2 (6 bases). The V end lost 0 bases, the J end lost 0 bases, and 7 bases lay between the germline ends. Germline CDR1 SGHAT, CDR2 FQNNGV. The CDR3 extends over 15 amino acids. CDR3 DNA: TGTGCCAGCAGCTTAGATGGGACTAGCACAGATACGCAGTATTTT. This codes for CASSLDGTSTDTQYF.

The chain uses TRBV5-8 and TRBJ2-2, with D maybe TRBD2 (5 bases). V was shortened by 10 bases and J by 7 bases, with 8 bases between the two germline ends. CDR3 length: 10 residues. Per the germline V gene, CDR1 is SGHTS and CDR2 is YDEGEE. CDR3 amino acids: CAPSYGELFF. Here the CDR3 DNA reads TGTGCCCCTAGCTACGGGGAGCTGTTTTTT.

The gene calls are TRBV30 and TRBJ2-7, with D maybe TRBD1 (6 bases). This CDR3 is 14 amino acids long. The V gene lost 0 bases and the J gene lost 7 bases, with 16 bases spanning the gap. CDR1 is GTSNPN, CDR2 SVGIG, per germline (reference sequence). In DNA, the CDR3 is TGTGCCTGGAGTGTACCAGGGGTGAGCAGGGAGCAGTACTTC. Translating it yields CAWSVPGVSREQYF.